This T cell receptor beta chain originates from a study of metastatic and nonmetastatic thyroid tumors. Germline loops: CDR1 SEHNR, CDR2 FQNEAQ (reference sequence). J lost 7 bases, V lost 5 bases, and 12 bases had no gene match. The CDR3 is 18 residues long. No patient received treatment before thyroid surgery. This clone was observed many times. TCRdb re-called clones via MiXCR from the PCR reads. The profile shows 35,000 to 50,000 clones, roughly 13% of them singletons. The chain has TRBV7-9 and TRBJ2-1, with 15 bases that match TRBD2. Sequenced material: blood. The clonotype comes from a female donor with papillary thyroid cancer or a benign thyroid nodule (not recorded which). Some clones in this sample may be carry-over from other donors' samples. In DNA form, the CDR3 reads TGTGCCAGCAGCCCGTCAGGGAGGACTAGCGGGGGGGGGAATGAGCAGTTCTTC. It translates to CASSPSGRTSGGGNEQFF. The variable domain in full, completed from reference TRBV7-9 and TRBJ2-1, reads DTGVSQNPRHKITKRGQNVTFRCDPISEHNRLYWYRQTLGQGPEFLTYFQNEAQLEKSRLLSDRFSAERPKGSFSTLEIQRTEQGDSAMYLCASSPSGRTSGGGNEQFFGPGTRLTVL.